A single sample gave rise to the 4 T cell receptor beta chains below, sequenced in a study of monozygotic twins with inflammatory bowel disease. TCRdb reprocessed the 5' RACE reads; each CDR3 protein has one entry and no DNA is given. The sample has a few hundred thousand distinct CDR3 sequences; the top ten hold around 2.6%. Material for sequencing was blood. All receptors come from a human donor with ulcerative colitis or Crohn's disease, or a healthy co-twin of an affected twin (not recorded which).

The chain couples TRBV7-8 to TRBJ1-2; as DNA is missing, the TRBD1 call by TCRdb cannot be tested. The CDR3 spans 15 residues. Germline V CDR1 and CDR2: SGHVS, FQNEAQ. The CDR3 reads CASSSFRQGVDGYTF. Based on the CDR3 plus reference TRBV7-8 and TRBJ1-2, the full variable domain is GAGVSQSPRYKVAKRGQDVALRCDPISGHVSLFWYQQALGQGPEFLTYFQNEAQLDKSGLPSDRFFAERPEGSVSTLKIQRTQQEDSAVYLCASSSFRQGVDGYTFGSGTRLTVV.

This chain joins TRBV4-1 and TRBJ2-7; the TRBD1 assignment by TCRdb is unverifiable without DNA. Germline-derived CDR1 and CDR2 are MGHRA and YSYEKL. The CDR3 is made up of 16 amino acids. CDR3 sequence reads: CASTPSRDRSSYEQYF.

This sequence joins TRBV14 and TRBJ2-7; the TCRdb D gene call, TRBD1, has no DNA to confirm it. The germline gives CDR1 SGHDN, CDR2 FVKESK. The CDR3 spans 14 residues. The CDR3 protein is CASSLRGQSYEQYF.

This CDR3 reads CASSLANQGLSGELFF. The chain joins TRBV7-2 to TRBJ2-2; absent DNA, TCRdb's TRBD1 call cannot be checked. The CDR3 totals 16 residues. CDR1 is SGHTA, CDR2 FQGNSA, per germline.